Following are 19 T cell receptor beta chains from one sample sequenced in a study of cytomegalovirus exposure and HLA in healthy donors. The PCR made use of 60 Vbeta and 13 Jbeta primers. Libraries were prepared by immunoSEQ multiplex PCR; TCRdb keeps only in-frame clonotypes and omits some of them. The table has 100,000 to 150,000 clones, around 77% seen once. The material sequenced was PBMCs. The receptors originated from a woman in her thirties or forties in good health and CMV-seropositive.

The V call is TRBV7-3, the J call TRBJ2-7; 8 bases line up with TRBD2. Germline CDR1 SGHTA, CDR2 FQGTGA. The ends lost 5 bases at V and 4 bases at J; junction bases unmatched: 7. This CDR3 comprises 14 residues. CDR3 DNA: TGTGCCAGCAGCCTGAGCGGGAGTGGGTACGAGCAGTACTTC. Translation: CASSLSGSGYEQYF.

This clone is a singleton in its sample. CDR3 nucleotide sequence: TGTGCCAGCAGTGTTTTACAGGTTGCTAACTATGGCTACACCTTC. Translating gives CASSVLQVANYGYTF. The V call is TRBV2, the J call TRBJ1-2, with TRBD1 as a possible D gene (5 bases). Germline V gene data show CDR1 as SNHLY and CDR2 as FYNNEI. The CDR3 is 15 residues long. Trimming left V 4 bases short and J 0 bases short, with 12 bases between.

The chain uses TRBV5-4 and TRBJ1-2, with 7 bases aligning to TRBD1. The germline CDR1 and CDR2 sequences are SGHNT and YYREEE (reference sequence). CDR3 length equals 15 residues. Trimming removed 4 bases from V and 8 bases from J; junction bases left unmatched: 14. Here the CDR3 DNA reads TGTGCCAGCAGCCCACCCGGGGAGTCCAGGGGGGGCTACACCTTC. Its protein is CASSPPGESRGGYTF.

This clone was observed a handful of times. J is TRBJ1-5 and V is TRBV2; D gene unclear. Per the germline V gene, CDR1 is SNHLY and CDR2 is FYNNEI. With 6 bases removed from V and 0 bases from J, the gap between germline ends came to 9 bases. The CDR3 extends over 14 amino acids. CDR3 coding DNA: TGTGCCAGCAGCGACTTCATTAGCAATCAGCCCCAGCATTTT. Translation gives CASSDFISNQPQHF.

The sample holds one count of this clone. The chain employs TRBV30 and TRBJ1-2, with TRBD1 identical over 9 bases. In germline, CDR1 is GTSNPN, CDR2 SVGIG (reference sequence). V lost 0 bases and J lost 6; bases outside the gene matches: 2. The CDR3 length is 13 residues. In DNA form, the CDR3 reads TGTGCCTGGAGTGTGGGACAGGGCAATGGCTACACCTTC. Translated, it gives CAWSVGQGNGYTF.

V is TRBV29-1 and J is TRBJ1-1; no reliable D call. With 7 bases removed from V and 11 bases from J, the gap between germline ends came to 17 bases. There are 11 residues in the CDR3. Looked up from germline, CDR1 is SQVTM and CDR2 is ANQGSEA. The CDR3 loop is CSASPSMEAFF. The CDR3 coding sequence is TGCAGCGCCTCGCCTTCAATGGAGGCTTTCTTT.

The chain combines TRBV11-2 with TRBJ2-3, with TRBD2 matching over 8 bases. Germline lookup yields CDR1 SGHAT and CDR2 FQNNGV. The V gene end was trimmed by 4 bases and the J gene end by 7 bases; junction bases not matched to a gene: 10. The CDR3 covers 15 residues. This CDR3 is CASSSKGTSRYTQYF. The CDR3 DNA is TGTGCCAGCAGCTCAAAAGGGACTAGTAGATATACGCAGTATTTT.

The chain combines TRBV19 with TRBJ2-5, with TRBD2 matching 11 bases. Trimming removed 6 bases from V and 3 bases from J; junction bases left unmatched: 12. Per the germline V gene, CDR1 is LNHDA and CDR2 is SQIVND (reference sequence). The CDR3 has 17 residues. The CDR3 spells CASSPWATSGSKETQYF. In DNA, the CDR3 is TGTGCCAGTAGCCCCTGGGCAACTAGCGGGAGCAAAGAGACCCAGTACTTC.

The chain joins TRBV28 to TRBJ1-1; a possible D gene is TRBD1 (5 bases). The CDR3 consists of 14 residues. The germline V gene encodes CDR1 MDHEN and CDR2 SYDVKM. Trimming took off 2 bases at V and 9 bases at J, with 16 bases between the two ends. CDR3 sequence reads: CASSLDLAGGKAFF. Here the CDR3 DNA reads TGTGCCAGCAGTTTAGACTTGGCGGGGGGGAAAGCTTTCTTT.

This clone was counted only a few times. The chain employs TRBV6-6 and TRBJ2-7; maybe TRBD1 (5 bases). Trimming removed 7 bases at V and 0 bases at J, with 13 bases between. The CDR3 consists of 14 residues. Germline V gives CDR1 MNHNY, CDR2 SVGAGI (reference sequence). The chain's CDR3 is CASKRGTSSYEQYF. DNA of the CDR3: TGTGCCAGCAAAAGGGGAACCAGCTCCTACGAGCAGTACTTC.

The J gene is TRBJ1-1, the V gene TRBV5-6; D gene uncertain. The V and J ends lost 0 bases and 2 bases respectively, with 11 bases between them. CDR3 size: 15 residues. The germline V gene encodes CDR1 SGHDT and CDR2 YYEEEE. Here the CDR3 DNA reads TGTGCCAGCAGCTTGGGTAGAGGAGAAAACACTGAAGCTTTCTTT. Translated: CASSLGRGENTEAFF.

CDR3 in DNA: TGTGCCAGTATCCCGGCGGGCACTGATGGCTACACCTTC. Translating gives CASIPAGTDGYTF. The gene calls are TRBV19 and TRBJ1-2; D gene unclear. V was cut by 7 bases and J by 6 bases, with 15 bases left in between. The CDR3 length is 13 residues. Germline values: CDR1 LNHDA, CDR2 SQIVND (reference sequence).

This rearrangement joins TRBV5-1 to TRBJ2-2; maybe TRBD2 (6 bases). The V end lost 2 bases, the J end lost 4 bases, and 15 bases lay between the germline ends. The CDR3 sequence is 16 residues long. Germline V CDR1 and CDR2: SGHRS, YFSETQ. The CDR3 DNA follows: TGCGCCAGCAGCTTAGTCACGGGAGCGGGCACCGGGGAGCTGTTTTTT. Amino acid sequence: CASSLVTGAGTGELFF. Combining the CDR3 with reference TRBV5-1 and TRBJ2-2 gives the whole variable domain KAGVTQTPRYLIKTRGQQVTLSCSPISGHRSVSWYQQTPGQGLQFLFEYFSETQRNKGNFPGRFSGRQFSNSRSEMNVSTLELGDSALYLCASSLVTGAGTGELFFGEGSRLTVL.

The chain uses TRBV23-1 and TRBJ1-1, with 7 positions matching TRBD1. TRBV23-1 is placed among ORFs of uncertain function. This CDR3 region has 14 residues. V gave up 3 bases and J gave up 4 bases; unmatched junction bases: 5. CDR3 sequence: CASSHPAGGTEAFF. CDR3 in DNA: TGCGCCAGCAGTCACCCTGCAGGGGGCACTGAAGCTTTCTTT.

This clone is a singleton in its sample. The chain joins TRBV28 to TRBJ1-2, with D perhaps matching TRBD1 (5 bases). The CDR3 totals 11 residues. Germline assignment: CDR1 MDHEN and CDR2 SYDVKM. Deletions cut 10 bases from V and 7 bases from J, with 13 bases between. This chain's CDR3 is CATWGVGGYTF. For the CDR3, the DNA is TGTGCCACATGGGGGGTTGGTGGCTACACCTTC.

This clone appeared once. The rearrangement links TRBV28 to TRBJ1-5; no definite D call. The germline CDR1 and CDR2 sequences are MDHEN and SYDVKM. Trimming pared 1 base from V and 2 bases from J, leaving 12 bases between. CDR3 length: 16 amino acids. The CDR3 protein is CASSLSAGVGNQPQHF. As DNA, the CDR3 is TGTGCCAGCAGTTTATCGGCGGGAGTGGGCAATCAGCCCCAGCATTTT.

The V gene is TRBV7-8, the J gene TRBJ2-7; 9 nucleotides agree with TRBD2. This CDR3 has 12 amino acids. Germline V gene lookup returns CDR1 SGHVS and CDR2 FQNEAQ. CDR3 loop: CATAGGPYEQYF. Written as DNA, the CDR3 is TGTGCTACGGCGGGAGGGCCCTACGAGCAGTACTTC.

The CDR3 sequence: CASRGTGNQPQHF. CDR3 DNA: TGTGCCAGTAGGGGGACAGGCAATCAGCCCCAGCATTTT. The gene calls are TRBV19 and TRBJ1-5, with 7 bases lining up with TRBD1. The CDR3 has 13 residues. With V trimmed by 6 bases and J by 2 bases, 1 base remained unmatched. From germline, CDR1 is LNHDA and CDR2 SQIVND (reference sequence).

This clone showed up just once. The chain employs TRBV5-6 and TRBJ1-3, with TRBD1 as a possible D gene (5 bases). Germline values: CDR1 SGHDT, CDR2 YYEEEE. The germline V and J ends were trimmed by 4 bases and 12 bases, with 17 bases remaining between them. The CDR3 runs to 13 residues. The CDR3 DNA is TGTGCCAGCAGCCTTTATACCAGGGAACTCATATATTTT. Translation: CASSLYTRELIYF.